A selection of T cell receptor beta chains follows, all from one sample in a study of spatial heterogeneity in lung cancer. TCRdb re-called the 5' RACE reads with MiXCR, one entry per CDR3 protein. The sample carries roughly 48,000 distinct CDR3 sequences, approximately 5.3% recorded once. The specimen comprised PBMCs, sampled at surgery. The receptors derive from a male donor with early-stage non-small cell lung cancer. Both conserved end residues are part of each CDR3. A D gene is named only where the DNA matches it firmly. Clone size is given for some rows only: seen once, a few or many times, or a class if the clone is expanded.

TRBV3-1	many	NA	TRBJ2-2	CASSQEGELFF	TGTGCCAGCAGCCAAGAGGGGGAGCTGTTTTTT
TRBV5-1	NA	NA	TRBJ2-3	CASRELPSTDTQYF	TGCGCCAGCAGGGAGCTTCCGAGCACAGATACGCAGTATTTT
TRBV5-4	many	NA	TRBJ2-3	CASSLSDSRTDTQYF	TGTGCCAGCAGCCTATCGGACAGTCGCACAGATACGCAGTATTTT
TRBV27	many	NA	TRBJ2-6	CASRGGGAGANVLTF	TGTGCCAGCAGAGGGGGGGGAGCTGGGGCCAACGTCCTGACTTTC
TRBV5-1	many	NA	TRBJ1-4	CASSSGAQATNEKLFF	TGCGCCAGCAGCTCCGGGGCCCAAGCAACTAATGAAAAACTGTTTTTT
TRBV5-5	many	NA	TRBJ1-1	CASSWGDQNTEAFF	TGTGCCAGCAGCTGGGGGGACCAGAACACTGAAGCTTTCTTT
TRBV4-1	many	TRBD1	TRBJ2-7	CASSRPQLGQGLPEQYF	TGCGCCAGCAGCCGGCCACAGCTTGGACAGGGCTTACCCGAGCAGTACTTC
TRBV4-1	many	TRBD1	TRBJ1-2	CASSRPLDRANYGYTF	TGCGCCAGCAGCCGACCCTTGGACAGGGCCAACTATGGCTACACCTTC
TRBV5-1	many	NA	TRBJ2-1	CASSLAASLEQFF	TGCGCCAGCAGCTTGGCGGCTAGCCTTGAGCAGTTCTTC
TRBV5-1	many	TRBD1	TRBJ1-2	CASRMTGGNYGYTF	TGCGCCAGCAGAATGACAGGGGGGAACTATGGCTACACCTTC
TRBV13	many	NA	TRBJ2-2	CASSRRVTGELFF	TGTGCCAGCAGCCGCCGGGTCACCGGGGAGCTGTTTTTT
TRBV6-1	many	TRBD2	TRBJ2-5	CASSVVGLEETQYF	TGTGCCAGCAGTGTGGTAGGACTAGAAGAGACCCAGTACTTC
TRBV12-2	many	NA	TRBJ2-7	CASRSFHEQYF	TGTGCAAGTCGCTCCTTCCACGAGCAGTACTTC
TRBV28	many	NA	TRBJ2-1	CASSTDTYNEQFF	TGTGCCAGCAGTACGGACACATACAATGAGCAGTTCTTC
TRBV20-1	many	TRBD1	TRBJ2-7	CSARDRRTGIEQYF	TGCAGTGCTAGAGATCGTCGGACAGGGATCGAGCAGTACTTC
TRBV27	many	TRBD2	TRBJ2-1	CASSLLAGGSSEQFF	TGTGCCAGCAGTCTACTAGCGGGAGGTTCAAGTGAGCAGTTCTTC
TRBV7-2	many	TRBD2	TRBJ2-3	CASSISGRLDTQYF	TGTGCCAGCAGCATAAGCGGGAGGTTAGATACGCAGTATTTT
TRBV20-1	few	TRBD2	TRBJ2-1	CSASGSGRDSNEQFF	TGCAGTGCTAGCGGGAGCGGGAGGGATTCCAATGAGCAGTTCTTC
TRBV28	many	NA	TRBJ2-1	CASSGWDGTFF	TGTGCCAGCAGTGGCTGGGACGGGACGTTCTTC
TRBV6-5	many	TRBD2	TRBJ2-7	CASRGSGRPFSEQYF	TGTGCCAGCAGAGGTAGCGGGAGGCCCTTCTCCGAGCAGTACTTC
TRBV29-1	many	NA	TRBJ2-5	CSVDAPGETQYF	TGCAGCGTTGACGCCCCCGGGGAGACCCAGTACTTC
TRBV6-1	many	NA	TRBJ2-2	CASSASGTNTGELFF	TGTGCCAGCAGTGCCAGCGGGACAAACACCGGGGAGCTGTTTTTT
TRBV6-5	many	NA	TRBJ1-4	CASSSRERNEKLFF	TGTGCCAGCAGTTCCAGGGAGCGAAATGAAAAACTGTTTTTT
TRBV2	NA	NA	TRBJ2-2	CASSAGTGELFF	TGTGCCAGCAGTGCTGGGACCGGGGAGCTGTTTTTT
TRBV5-6	many	NA	TRBJ2-7	CASSLVAGLRYEQYF	TGTGCCAGCAGCTTGGTGGCGGGTCTTAGGTACGAGCAGTACTTC
TRBV27	few	NA	TRBJ2-3	CASSFGGGIGPTDTQYF	TGTGCCAGCAGTTTTGGGGGCGGGATAGGCCCCACAGATACGCAGTATTTT
TRBV5-1	many	NA	TRBJ1-4	CASSSEGSNEKLFF	TGCGCCAGCAGCTCTGAGGGATCTAATGAAAAACTGTTTTTT
TRBV5-1	many	TRBD1	TRBJ2-2	CASSFVQGPWAGELFF	TGCGCCAGCAGCTTTGTACAGGGGCCCTGGGCCGGGGAGCTGTTTTTT
TRBV6-5	NA	NA	TRBJ2-3	CASSYPGADTQYF	TGTGCCAGCAGTTACCCGGGGGCAGATACGCAGTATTTT
TRBV11-2	many	TRBD1	TRBJ1-2	CASSLGTGHGYTF	TGTGCCAGCAGCTTGGGGACAGGACATGGCTACACCTTC
TRBV7-6	many	NA	TRBJ2-7	CASSPQGAYYEQYF	TGTGCCAGCAGCCCCCAAGGAGCTTACTACGAGCAGTACTTC
TRBV20-1	many	NA	TRBJ2-1	CSARALGPYNEQFF	TGCAGTGCTAGAGCCCTAGGACCCTACAATGAGCAGTTCTTC
TRBV4-3	many	NA	TRBJ2-6	CASSWAGANVLTF	TGCGCCAGCAGCTGGGCCGGGGCCAACGTCCTGACTTTC
TRBV7-9	NA	TRBD2	TRBJ2-1	CASSLSGREGRYNEQFF	TGTGCCAGCAGCTTAAGTGGTAGGGAGGGCCGCTACAATGAGCAGTTCTTC
TRBV18	NA	TRBD1	TRBJ2-5	CASSPRTGIGETQYF	TGTGCCAGCTCACCCCGGACAGGGATAGGAGAGACCCAGTACTTC
TRBV20-1	many	NA	TRBJ1-1	CSATPAGGRTEAFF	TGCAGTGCTACCCCAGCCGGGGGGAGAACTGAAGCTTTCTTT
TRBV7-8	many	TRBD2	TRBJ2-3	CASSFLKAWVAGGPDMVQYF	TGTGCCAGCAGCTTTTTAAAAGCATGGGTAGCGGGAGGTCCCGACATGGTGCAGTATTTT
TRBV6-5	NA	NA	TRBJ2-1	CASSYRGRSYNEQFF	TGTGCCAGCAGTTATCGGGGTCGATCCTACAATGAGCAGTTCTTC
TRBV27	few	NA	TRBJ1-5	CASSWSSNQPQHF	TGTGCCAGCAGTTGGAGTAGCAATCAGCCCCAGCATTTT
TRBV20-1	medium-sized	TRBD2	TRBJ2-7	CSARGLAGKSYEQYF	TGCAGTGCTAGAGGACTAGCGGGGAAATCCTACGAGCAGTACTTC
TRBV29-1	many	TRBD1	TRBJ2-2	CSVAPGGNTGELFF	TGCAGCGTGGCCCCAGGGGGAAACACCGGGGAGCTGTTTTTT
TRBV7-9	many	TRBD1	TRBJ1-2	CASSTWTGVDYGYTF	TGTGCCAGCAGCACCTGGACAGGGGTTGACTATGGCTACACCTTC
TRBV20-1	many	NA	TRBJ1-2	CSARVSGRNGYGYTF	TGCAGTGCTAGAGTATCAGGGAGGAATGGCTATGGCTACACCTTC